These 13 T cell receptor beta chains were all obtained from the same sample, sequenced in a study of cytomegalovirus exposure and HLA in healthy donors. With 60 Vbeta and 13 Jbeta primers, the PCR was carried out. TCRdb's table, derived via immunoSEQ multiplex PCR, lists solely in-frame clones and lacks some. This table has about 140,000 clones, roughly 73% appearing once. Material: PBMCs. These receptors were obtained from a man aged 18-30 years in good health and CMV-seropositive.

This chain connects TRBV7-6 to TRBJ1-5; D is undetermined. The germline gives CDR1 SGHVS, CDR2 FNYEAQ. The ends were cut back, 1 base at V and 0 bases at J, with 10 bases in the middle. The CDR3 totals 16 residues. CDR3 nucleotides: TGTGCCAGCAGCTTAGGGGCCTATATTAGCAATCAGCCCCAGCATTTT. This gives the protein CASSLGAYISNQPQHF.

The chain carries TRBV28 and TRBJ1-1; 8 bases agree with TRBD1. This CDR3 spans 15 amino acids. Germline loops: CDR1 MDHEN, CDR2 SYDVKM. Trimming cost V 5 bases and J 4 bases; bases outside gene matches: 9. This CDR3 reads CASSPTTGVGTEAFF. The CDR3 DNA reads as TGTGCCAGCAGTCCGACGACAGGGGTCGGCACTGAAGCTTTCTTT.

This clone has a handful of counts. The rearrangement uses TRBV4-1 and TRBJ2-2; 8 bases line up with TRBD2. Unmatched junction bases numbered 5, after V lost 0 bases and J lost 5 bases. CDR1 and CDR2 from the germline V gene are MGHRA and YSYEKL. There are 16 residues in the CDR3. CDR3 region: CASSQDISGSTGELFF. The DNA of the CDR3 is TGCGCCAGCAGCCAAGATATAAGCGGGAGTACCGGGGAGCTGTTTTTT.

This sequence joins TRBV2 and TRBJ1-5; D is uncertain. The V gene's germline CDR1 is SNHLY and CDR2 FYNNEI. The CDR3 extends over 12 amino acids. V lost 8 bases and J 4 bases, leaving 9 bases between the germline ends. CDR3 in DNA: TGTGCCAGCGGACGGGATAATCAGCCCCAGCATTTT. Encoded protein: CASGRDNQPQHF.

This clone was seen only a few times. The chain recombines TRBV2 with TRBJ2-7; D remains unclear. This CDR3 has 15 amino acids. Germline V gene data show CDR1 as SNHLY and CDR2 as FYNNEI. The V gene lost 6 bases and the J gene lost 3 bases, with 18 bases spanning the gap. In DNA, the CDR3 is TGTGCCAGCAGGACCACAGAATATACCCACTACGAGCAGTACTTC. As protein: CASRTTEYTHYEQYF.

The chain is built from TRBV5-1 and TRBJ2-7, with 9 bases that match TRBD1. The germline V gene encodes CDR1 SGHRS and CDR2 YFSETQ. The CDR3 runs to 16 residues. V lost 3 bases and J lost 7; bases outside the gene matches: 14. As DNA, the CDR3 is TGCGCCAGCAGCTCCAATCCGGGACAGGGTTTAGGAGAGCAGTACTTC. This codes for CASSSNPGQGLGEQYF.

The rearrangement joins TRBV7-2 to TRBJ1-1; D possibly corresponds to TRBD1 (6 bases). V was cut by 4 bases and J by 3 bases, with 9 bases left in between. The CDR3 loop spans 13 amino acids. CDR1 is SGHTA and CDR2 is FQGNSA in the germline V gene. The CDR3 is CASSSQGYTEAFF. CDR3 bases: TGTGCCAGCAGCTCACAGGGCTACACTGAAGCTTTCTTT.

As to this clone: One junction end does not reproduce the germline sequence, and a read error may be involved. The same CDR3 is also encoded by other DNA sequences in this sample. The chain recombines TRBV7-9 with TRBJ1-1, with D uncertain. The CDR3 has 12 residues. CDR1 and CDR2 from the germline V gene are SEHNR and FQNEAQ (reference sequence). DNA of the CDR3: TGTGCCAGTAGCTTAGTTCCGGTTGAAGCTTTCTTT. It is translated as CASSLVPVEAFF.

The CDR3 here is CASSPGTSGIRDTQYF. DNA of the CDR3: TGTGCCAGCAGCCCTGGGACTAGCGGGATTCGAGATACGCAGTATTTT. The chain employs TRBV7-2 and TRBJ2-3; 13 bases map to TRBD2. The CDR3 runs 16 residues. Germline CDR1 reads SGHTA; CDR2 reads FQGNSA. Unmatched junction bases numbered 7, after V lost 5 bases and J lost 5 bases.

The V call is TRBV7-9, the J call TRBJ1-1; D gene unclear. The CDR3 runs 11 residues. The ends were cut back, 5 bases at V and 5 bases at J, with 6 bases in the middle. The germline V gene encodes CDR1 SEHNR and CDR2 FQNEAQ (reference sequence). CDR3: CASSHRTEAFF. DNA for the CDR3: TGTGCCAGCAGCCATAGAACTGAAGCTTTCTTT. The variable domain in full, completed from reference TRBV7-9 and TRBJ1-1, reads DTGVSQNPRHKITKRGQNVTFRCDPISEHNRLYWYRQTLGQGPEFLTYFQNEAQLEKSRLLSDRFSAERPKGSFSTLEIQRTEQGDSAMYLCASSHRTEAFFGQGTRLTVV.

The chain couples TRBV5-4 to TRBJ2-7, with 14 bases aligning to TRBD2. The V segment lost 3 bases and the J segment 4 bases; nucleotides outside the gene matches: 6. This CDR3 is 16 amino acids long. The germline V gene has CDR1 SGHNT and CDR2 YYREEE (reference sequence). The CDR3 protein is CASSSPGLAGEYEQYF. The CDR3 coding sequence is TGTGCCAGCAGCTCGCCGGGACTAGCGGGAGAATACGAGCAGTACTTC.

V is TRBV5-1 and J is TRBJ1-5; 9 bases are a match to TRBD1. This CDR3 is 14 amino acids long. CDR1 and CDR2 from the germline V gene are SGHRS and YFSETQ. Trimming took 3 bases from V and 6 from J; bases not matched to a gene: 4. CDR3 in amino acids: CASSSGQGGQPQHF. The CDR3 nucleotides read TGCGCCAGCAGCTCGGGACAGGGAGGTCAGCCCCAGCATTTT. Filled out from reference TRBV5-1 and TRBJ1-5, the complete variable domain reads KAGVTQTPRYLIKTRGQQVTLSCSPISGHRSVSWYQQTPGQGLQFLFEYFSETQRNKGNFPGRFSGRQFSNSRSEMNVSTLELGDSALYLCASSSGQGGQPQHFGDGTRLSIL.

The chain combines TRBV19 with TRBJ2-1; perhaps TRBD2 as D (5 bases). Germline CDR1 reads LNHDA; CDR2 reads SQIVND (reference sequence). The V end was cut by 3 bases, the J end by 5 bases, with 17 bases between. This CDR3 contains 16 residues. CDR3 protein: CASSIRERSQHNEQFF. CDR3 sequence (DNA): TGTGCCAGTAGTATTCGAGAGCGGAGCCAGCACAATGAGCAGTTCTTC.